This T cell receptor beta chain was captured in a study of regulatory T cells in long-lasting Graves disease. iRepertoire HTBI primers and Arm-PCR of CDR3 regions built TCR beta libraries. One entry per CDR3 protein results from TCRdb running MiXCR on the multiplex PCR reads. The sample has approximately 490,000 distinct CDR3 sequences; about a sixth are singletons. V lost 5 bases and J lost 6, with 14 bases in between. This CDR3 spans 13 amino acids. Germline CDR1 and CDR2: SNHLY and FYNNEI. Time point here: newly diagnosed GD, antithyroid drugs for less than 3 months. Scientists built the TCR library using RNA that was extracted from PBMCs. It was American Thyroid Association guidelines that determined Graves' disease diagnosis. This clonotype has at least ten counts. The sample was also linked to a second study, of T cells in Graves' hyperthyroidism and ophthalmopathy.

The input for sequencing was peripheral blood mononuclear cells (PBMCs), taken at new diagnosis, from a patient treated with antithyroid drugs. The chain carries TRBV2 and TRBJ2-7; maybe TRBD2 (7 bases). The clonotype comes from a man in his forties with Graves disease. The CDR3 protein is CASSTQRGGEQYF. In DNA, the CDR3 is TGTGCCAGCAGTACACAGAGGGGGGGCGAGCAGTACTTC.